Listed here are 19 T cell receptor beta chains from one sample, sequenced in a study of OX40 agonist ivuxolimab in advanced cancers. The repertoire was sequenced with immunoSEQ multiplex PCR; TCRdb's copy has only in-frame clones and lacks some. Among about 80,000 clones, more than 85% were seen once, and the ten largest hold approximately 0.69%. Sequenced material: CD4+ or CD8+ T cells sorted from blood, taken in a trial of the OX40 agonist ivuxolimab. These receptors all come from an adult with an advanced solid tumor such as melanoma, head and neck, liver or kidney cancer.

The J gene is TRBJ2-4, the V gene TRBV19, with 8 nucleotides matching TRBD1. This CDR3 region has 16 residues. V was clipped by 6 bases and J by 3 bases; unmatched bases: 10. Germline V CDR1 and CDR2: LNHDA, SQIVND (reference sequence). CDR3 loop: CASSWGQAMLKNIQYF. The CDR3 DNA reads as TGTGCCAGTAGCTGGGGACAGGCGATGCTCAAAAACATTCAGTACTTC.

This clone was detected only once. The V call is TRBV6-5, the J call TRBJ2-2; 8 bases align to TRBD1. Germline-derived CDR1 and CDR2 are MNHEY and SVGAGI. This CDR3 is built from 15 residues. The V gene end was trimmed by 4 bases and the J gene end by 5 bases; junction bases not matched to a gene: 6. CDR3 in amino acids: CASSSGQGSTGELFF. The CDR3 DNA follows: TGTGCCAGCAGTTCCGGACAGGGTAGTACCGGGGAGCTGTTTTTT.

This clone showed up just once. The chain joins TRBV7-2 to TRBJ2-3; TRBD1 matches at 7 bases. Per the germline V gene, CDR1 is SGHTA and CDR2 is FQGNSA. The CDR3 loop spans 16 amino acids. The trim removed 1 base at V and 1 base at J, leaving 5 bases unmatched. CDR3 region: CASSLGRGPRTDTQYF. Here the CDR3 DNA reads TGTGCCAGCAGCTTAGGAAGGGGGCCTCGCACAGATACGCAGTATTTT.

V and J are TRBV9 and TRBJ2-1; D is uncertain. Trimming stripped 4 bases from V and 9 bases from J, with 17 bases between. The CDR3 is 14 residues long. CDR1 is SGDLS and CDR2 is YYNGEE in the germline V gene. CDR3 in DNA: TGTGCCAGCAGCCCGCATTATAGCTGGGGTGAGCAGTTCTTC. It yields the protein CASSPHYSWGEQFF. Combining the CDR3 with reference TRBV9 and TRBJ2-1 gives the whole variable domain DSGVTQTPKHLITATGQRVTLRCSPRSGDLSVYWYQQSLDQGLQFLIQYYNGEERAKGNILERFSAQQFPDLHSELNLSSLELGDSALYFCASSPHYSWGEQFFGPGTRLTVL.

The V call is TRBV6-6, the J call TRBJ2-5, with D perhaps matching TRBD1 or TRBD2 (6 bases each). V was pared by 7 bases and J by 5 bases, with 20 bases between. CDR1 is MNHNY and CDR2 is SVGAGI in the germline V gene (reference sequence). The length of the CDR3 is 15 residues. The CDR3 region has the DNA TGTGCCAGCACTCTAAGCCGGCGAGGGGGGGAGACCCAGTACTTC. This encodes CASTLSRRGGETQYF.

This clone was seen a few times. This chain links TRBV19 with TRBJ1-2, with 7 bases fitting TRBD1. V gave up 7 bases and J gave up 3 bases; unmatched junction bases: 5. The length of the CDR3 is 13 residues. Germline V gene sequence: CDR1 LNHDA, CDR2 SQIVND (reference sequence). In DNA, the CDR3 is TGTGCCAGTAAGAACAGGGGACACTATGGCTACACCTTC. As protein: CASKNRGHYGYTF.

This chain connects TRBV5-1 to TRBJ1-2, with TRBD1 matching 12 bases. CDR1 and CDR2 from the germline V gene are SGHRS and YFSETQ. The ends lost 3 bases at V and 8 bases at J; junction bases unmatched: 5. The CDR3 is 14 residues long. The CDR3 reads CASSWGQGAGGYTF. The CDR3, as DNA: TGCGCCAGCAGCTGGGGACAGGGGGCTGGAGGCTACACCTTC.

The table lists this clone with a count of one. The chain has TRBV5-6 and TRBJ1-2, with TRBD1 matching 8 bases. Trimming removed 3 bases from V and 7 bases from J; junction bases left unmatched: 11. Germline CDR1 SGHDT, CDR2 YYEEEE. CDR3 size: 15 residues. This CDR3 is CASSSRQGMGSGYTF. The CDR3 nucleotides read TGTGCCAGCAGCTCCAGACAGGGGATGGGGAGTGGCTACACCTTC.

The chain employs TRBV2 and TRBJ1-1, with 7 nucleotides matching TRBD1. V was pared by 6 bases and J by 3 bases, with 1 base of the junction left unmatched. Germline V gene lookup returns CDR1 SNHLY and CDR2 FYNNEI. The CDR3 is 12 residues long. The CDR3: CASRGQYTEAFF. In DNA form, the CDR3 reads TGTGCCAGCAGGGGACAGTACACTGAAGCTTTCTTT.

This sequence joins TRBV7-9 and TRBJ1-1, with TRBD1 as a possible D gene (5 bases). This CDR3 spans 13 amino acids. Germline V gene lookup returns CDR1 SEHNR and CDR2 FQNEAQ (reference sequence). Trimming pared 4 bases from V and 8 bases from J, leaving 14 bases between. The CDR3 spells CASSSAGTLEAFF. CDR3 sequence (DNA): TGTGCCAGCAGCTCGGCCGGGACCTTGGAAGCTTTCTTT.

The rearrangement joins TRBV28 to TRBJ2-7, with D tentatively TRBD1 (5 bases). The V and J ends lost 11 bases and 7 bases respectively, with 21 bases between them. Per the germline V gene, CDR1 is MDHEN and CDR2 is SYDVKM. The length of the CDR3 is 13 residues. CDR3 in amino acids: CAAAWGRDREQYF. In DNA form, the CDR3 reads TGTGCCGCAGCGTGGGGCAGGGATAGAGAGCAGTACTTC.

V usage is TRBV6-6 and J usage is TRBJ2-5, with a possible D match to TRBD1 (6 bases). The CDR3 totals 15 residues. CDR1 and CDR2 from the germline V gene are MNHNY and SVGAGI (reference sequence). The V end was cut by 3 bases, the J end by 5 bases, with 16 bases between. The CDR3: CASSYGRGFVETQYF. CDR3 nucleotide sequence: TGTGCCAGCAGTTATGGCAGGGGTTTTGTGGAGACCCAGTACTTC.

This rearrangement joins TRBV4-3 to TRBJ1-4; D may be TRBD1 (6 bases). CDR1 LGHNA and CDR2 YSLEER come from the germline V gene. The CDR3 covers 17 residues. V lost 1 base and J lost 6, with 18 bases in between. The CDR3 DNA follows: TGCGCCAGCAGCCAAGCCCCCTTCCCGGGGGGCGATGAAAAACTGTTTTTT. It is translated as CASSQAPFPGGDEKLFF.

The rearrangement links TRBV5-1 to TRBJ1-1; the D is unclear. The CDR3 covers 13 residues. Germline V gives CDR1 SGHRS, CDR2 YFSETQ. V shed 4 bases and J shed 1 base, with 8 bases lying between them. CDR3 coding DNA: TGCGCCAGCAGCCCGCGGCAGAACACTGAAGCTTTCTTT. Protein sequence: CASSPRQNTEAFF.

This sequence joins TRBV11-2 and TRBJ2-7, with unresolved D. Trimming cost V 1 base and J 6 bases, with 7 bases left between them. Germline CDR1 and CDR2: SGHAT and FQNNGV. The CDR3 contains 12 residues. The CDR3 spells CASSLVVFEQYF. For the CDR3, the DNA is TGTGCCAGCAGCTTAGTGGTTTTCGAGCAGTACTTC.

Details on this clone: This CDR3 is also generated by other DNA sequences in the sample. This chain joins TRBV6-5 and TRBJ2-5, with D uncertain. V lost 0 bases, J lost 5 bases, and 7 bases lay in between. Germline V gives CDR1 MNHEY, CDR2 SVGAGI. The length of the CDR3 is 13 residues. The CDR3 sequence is CASSYSGKETQYF. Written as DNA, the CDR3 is TGTGCCAGCAGTTACTCGGGGAAGGAGACCCAGTACTTC.

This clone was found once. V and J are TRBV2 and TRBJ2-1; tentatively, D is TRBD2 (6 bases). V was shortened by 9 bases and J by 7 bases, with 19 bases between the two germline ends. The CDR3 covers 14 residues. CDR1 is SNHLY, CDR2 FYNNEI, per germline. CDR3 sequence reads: CASTRGSDRNEQFF. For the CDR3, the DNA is TGTGCCAGTACTCGGGGGTCGGATCGGAATGAGCAGTTCTTC. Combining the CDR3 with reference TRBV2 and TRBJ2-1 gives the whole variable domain EPEVTQTPSHQVTQMGQEVILRCVPISNHLYFYWYRQILGQKVEFLVSFYNNEISEKSEIFDDQFSVERPDGSNFTLKIRSTKLEDSAMYFCASTRGSDRNEQFFGPGTRLTVL.

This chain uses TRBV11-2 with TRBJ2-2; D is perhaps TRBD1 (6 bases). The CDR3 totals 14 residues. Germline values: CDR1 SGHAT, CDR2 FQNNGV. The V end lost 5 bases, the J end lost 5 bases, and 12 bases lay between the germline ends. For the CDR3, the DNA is TGTGCCAGCAGCACAATAACAGGGACCGGGGAGCTGTTTTTT. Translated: CASSTITGTGELFF.

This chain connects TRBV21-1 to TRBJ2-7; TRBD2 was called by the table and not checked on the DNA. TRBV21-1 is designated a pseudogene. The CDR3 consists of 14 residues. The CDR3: CASGSNRGSYEQYF. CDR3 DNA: TGTGCCAGCGGATCCAATCGGGGTTCCTACGAGCAGTACTTC.